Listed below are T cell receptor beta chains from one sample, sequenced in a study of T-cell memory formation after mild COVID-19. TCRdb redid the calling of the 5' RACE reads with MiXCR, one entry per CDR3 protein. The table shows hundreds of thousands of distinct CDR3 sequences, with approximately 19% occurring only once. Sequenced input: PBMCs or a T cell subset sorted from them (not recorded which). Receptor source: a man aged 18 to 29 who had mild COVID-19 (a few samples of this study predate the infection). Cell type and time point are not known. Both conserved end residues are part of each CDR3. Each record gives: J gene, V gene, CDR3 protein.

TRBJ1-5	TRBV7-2	CASGLVDQPQHF
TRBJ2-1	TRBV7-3	CASSLGGWVEQFF
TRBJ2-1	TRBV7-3	CASSPAGGDEQFF
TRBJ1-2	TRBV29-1	CSALAGQLGYTF
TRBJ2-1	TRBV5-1	CASSLRGHRDVNEQFF
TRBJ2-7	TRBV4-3	CASSQDLGVYEQYF
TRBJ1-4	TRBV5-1	CASRTTGATNEKLFF
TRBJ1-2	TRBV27	CASSPQGERGWYGYTF
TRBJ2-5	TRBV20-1	CSASQGPETQYF
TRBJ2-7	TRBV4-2	CASSSSVGQGYEQYF
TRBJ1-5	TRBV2	CASKREGNQPQHF
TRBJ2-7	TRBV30	CAWSAQGQGFSVYF
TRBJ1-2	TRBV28	CASFGQVTNYGYTF
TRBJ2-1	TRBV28	CASSTGAYNEQFF
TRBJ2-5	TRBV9	CASSARAQETQYF
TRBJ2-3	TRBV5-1	CASSPRGGRADTQYF
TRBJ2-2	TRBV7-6	CASSLRDRAGELFF
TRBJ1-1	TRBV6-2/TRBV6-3	CASSYYTSGRTEAFF
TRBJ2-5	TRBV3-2	CASSHHPGLAGSTEYQETQYF
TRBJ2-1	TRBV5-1	CASSLEPHNEQFF
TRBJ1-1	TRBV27	CASSATQGRGTEAFF
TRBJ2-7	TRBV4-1	CASSQGEDKTYEQYF
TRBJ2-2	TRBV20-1	CSARDSGGTGHTGELFF
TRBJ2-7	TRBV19	CASSRGSLTEQYF
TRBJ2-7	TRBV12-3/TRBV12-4	CASRGTSGGYEQYF
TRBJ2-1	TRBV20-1	CSARDKGQGVGEQFF
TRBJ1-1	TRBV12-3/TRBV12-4	CASTRGELGAFF
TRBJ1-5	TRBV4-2	CASSQARQGPGEPQHF
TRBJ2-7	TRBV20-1	CSGGRDRGSYEQYF
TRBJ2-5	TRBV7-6	CASSLAPGSQETQYF
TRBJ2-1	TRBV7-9	CASSSFRETGYEQFF
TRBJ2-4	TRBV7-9	CASSLGTVLAKNIQYF
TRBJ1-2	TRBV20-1	CSATRDRLDYGYTF
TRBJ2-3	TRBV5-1	CASSLAVGRDTQYF
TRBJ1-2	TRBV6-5	CASSDSTRKQGYTF
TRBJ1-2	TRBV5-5	CASSPREEENYGYTF
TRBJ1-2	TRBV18	CASSPGRESYGYTF
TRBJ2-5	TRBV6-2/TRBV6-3	CASTLGLAGTKTQYF
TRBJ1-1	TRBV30	CACAALVPEAFF
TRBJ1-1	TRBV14	CASSQDYSEAFF
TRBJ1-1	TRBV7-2	CASSSMGVNTEAFF